This is a list of T cell receptor beta chains from one sample in a study of blood T cell repertoires in COVID-19. Data came from immunoSEQ multiplex PCR; TCRdb stores just in-frame clones and leaves some out. The profile shows just over 250,000 clones, 84% of them singletons. The sequenced material came from PBMCs or T cells enriched from blood (not recorded which). The receptor source for this set is a young man with acute COVID-19. The CDR3 runs from the conserved cysteine through the conserved F or W. Each record gives: V gene, J gene, clone size, D gene, CDR3 DNA, CDR3 protein. A D gene is named only where the DNA matches it firmly. Clone size is given for some rows only: seen once, a few or many times, or a class if the clone is expanded.

v_gene: TRBV27
j_gene: TRBJ2-1
abundance: once
d_gene: NA
CDR3nt: TGTGCCAGCAGTTGGGAGGCCTACAATGAGCAGTTCTTC
CDR3aa: CASSWEAYNEQFF

v_gene: TRBV19
j_gene: TRBJ1-6
abundance: NA
d_gene: NA
CDR3nt: TGTGCCAGTAGTATAGACAGGGGCCAAGATAATTCACCCCTCCACTTT
CDR3aa: CASSIDRGQDNSPLHF

v_gene: TRBV19
j_gene: TRBJ1-5
abundance: NA
d_gene: TRBD1
CDR3nt: TGTGCCAGTACCAGGGGACAGTCAAATAGCAATCAGCCCCAGCATTTT
CDR3aa: CASTRGQSNSNQPQHF

v_gene: TRBV19
j_gene: TRBJ2-5
abundance: NA
d_gene: TRBD2
CDR3nt: TGTGCCAGTACTAGCGGGAGATGGGAGACCCAGTACTTC
CDR3aa: CASTSGRWETQYF

v_gene: TRBV7-3
j_gene: TRBJ2-1
abundance: NA
d_gene: NA
CDR3nt: TGTGCCAGCAGCTCGATATCATCCAGCTCCTACAATGAGCAGTTCTTC
CDR3aa: CASSSISSSSYNEQFF

v_gene: TRBV24-1
j_gene: TRBJ2-1
abundance: once
d_gene: NA
CDR3nt: TGTGCCACCAGTGATTTGGGCAGGTCGGAGCAGTTCTTC
CDR3aa: CATSDLGRSEQFF

v_gene: TRBV7-9
j_gene: TRBJ1-6
abundance: NA
d_gene: NA
CDR3nt: TGTGCCAGCAGCTTAGGGGGAGGGGAAAATTCACCCCTCCACTTT
CDR3aa: CASSLGGGENSPLHF

v_gene: TRBV4-1
j_gene: TRBJ2-3
abundance: NA
d_gene: TRBD2
CDR3nt: TGCGCCAGCAGCCAAGAAACTAGCGGGGGCCTGCCGGATACGCAGTATTTT
CDR3aa: CASSQETSGGLPDTQYF

v_gene: TRBV24-1
j_gene: TRBJ1-4
abundance: NA
d_gene: NA
CDR3nt: TGTGCCACCAGTGACCCCCGGACGGGGGAAAAACTGTTTTTT
CDR3aa: CATSDPRTGEKLFF

v_gene: TRBV4-1
j_gene: TRBJ2-1
abundance: NA
d_gene: TRBD2
CDR3nt: TGCGCCAGCAGCCAAGAACTAGCGGGGGGAGAGGAGCAGTTCTTC
CDR3aa: CASSQELAGGEEQFF

v_gene: TRBV19
j_gene: TRBJ2-1
abundance: NA
d_gene: TRBD2
CDR3nt: TGTGCCAGTAGTATTCTCCCTAGCGGCTCCTACAATGAGCAGTTCTTC
CDR3aa: CASSILPSGSYNEQFF

v_gene: TRBV11-3
j_gene: TRBJ1-1
abundance: few
d_gene: NA
CDR3nt: TGTGCCAGCAGCTTAGATGCGGGGTCGACTGAAGCTTTCTTT
CDR3aa: CASSLDAGSTEAFF